This T cell receptor (beta chain) was recovered during a study of blood T cell repertoires in COVID-19. This clone showed up many times. The CDR3 consists of 13 residues. With 5 bases clipped from V and 3 bases from J, the junction kept 2 bases outside the gene matches. Some clones are missing from TCRdb's copy, which holds only in-frame ones; the method was immunoSEQ multiplex PCR. The table has over 45,000 clones, 70% to 90% seen once. The sequence was obtained from a man in his sixties with acute or convalescent COVID-19. The chain employs TRBV12-3 or TRBV12-4 and TRBJ1-2; 8 bases agree with TRBD1. The sequenced material came from peripheral blood. CDR3 coding DNA: TGTGCCAGCAGTCCAGGGGGCGACTATGGCTACACCTTC. This encodes CASSPGGDYGYTF.